The 8 T cell receptor beta chains reported below all come from one sample, sequenced in a study of cytomegalovirus exposure and HLA in healthy donors. 13 Jbeta primers and 60 Vbeta primers were used for the PCR. Clones were sequenced by immunoSEQ multiplex PCR, and TCRdb holds only the in-frame ones, with some missing. In the table there are 110,000 to 150,000 clones, 82% of which are singletons. Sequencing was performed on PBMCs. The receptors come from a man between 18 and 35 years old in good health and CMV-seropositive.

This clone was seen a single time. The genes are TRBV2 and TRBJ1-2, with D hard to call. The V end was cut by 1 base, the J end by 9 bases, with 15 bases between. Germline V CDR1 and CDR2: SNHLY, FYNNEI. The CDR3 has 14 amino acids. CDR3 protein: CASSEDASADSYTF. The CDR3 region has the DNA TGTGCCAGCAGTGAAGACGCGTCCGCTGATAGCTACACCTTC. Filled out from reference TRBV2 and TRBJ1-2, the complete variable domain reads EPEVTQTPSHQVTQMGQEVILRCVPISNHLYFYWYRQILGQKVEFLVSFYNNEISEKSEIFDDQFSVERPDGSNFTLKIRSTKLEDSAMYFCASSEDASADSYTFGSGTRLTVV.

This sequence joins TRBV27 and TRBJ2-3; 13 nucleotides line up with TRBD2. Per germline, CDR1 MNHEY and CDR2 SMNVEV (reference sequence). The CDR3 totals 15 residues. Unmatched junction bases numbered 6, after V lost 9 bases and J lost 3 bases. CDR3 loop: CASGLAGVKTDTQYF. For the CDR3, the DNA is TGTGCCAGTGGACTAGCGGGAGTAAAAACAGATACGCAGTATTTT.

This chain uses TRBV5-6 with TRBJ1-5; possibly TRBD1 for D (6 bases). Germline V gives CDR1 SGHDT, CDR2 YYEEEE. CDR3 size: 16 residues. V lost 3 bases, J lost 0 bases, and 13 bases lay in between. The DNA of the CDR3 is TGTGCCAGCAGCTCAGAGGACAGCCCTAGCAATCAGCCCCAGCATTTT. It yields the protein CASSSEDSPSNQPQHF.

This chain joins TRBV28 and TRBJ1-1, with D tentatively TRBD1 (5 bases). Trimming removed 8 bases from V and 2 bases from J, with 21 bases in between. Looked up from germline, CDR1 is MDHEN and CDR2 is SYDVKM. The CDR3 spans 16 residues. For the CDR3, the DNA is TGTGCCAGCGCCTTCATACGCGGGACGGGCAACACTGAAGCTTTCTTT. It encodes CASAFIRGTGNTEAFF. The variable domain in full, completed from reference TRBV28 and TRBJ1-1, reads DVKVTQSSRYLVKRTGEKVFLECVQDMDHENMFWYRQDPGLGLRLIYFSYDVKMKEKGDIPEGYSVSREKKERFSLILESASTNQTSMYLCASAFIRGTGNTEAFFGQGTRLTVV.

This clone was seen more than once but under ten times. The chain combines TRBV28 with TRBJ2-7, with 14 bases matching TRBD2. The V and J ends lost 4 bases and 6 bases, in that order; junction bases with no gene match: 5. The CDR3 has 15 amino acids. Looked up from germline, CDR1 is MDHEN and CDR2 is SYDVKM. The CDR3 loop is CASSSGTSGRSEQYF. CDR3 coding DNA: TGTGCCAGCAGTTCTGGGACTAGCGGGAGAAGCGAGCAGTACTTC.

This clone was seen just once. V and J are TRBV10-1 and TRBJ2-7; unclear D gene. Germline V gene data show CDR1 as WNHNN and CDR2 as SYGVQD (reference sequence). This CDR3 region has 12 residues. V was shortened by 3 bases and J by 4 bases, with 7 bases between the two germline ends. CDR3 amino acids: CASSDSEYEQYF. The CDR3 DNA is TGCGCCAGCAGTGACAGTGAATACGAGCAGTACTTC.

A word on this clone: At one of its ends the junction is not consistent with the germline gene, which may arise from a read error. This chain uses TRBV7-7 with TRBJ2-1, with 7 bases lining up with TRBD2. CDR3 length: 13 amino acids. CDR1 and CDR2 (germline): SSHAT, FNYEAQ (reference sequence). CDR3 residues: CASSLAWRGEQFF. The CDR3 DNA reads TGTGCTAGCAGCTTAGCCTGGCGGGGGGAGCAGTTCTTC.

The gene calls are TRBV15 and TRBJ2-5, with D possibly matching TRBD2 (6 bases). V lost 7 bases to trimming and J lost 5 bases, with 14 bases between them. The germline gives CDR1 LNHNV, CDR2 YYDKDF (reference sequence). The length of the CDR3 is 13 residues. The CDR3 sequence is CATMGLSEETQYF. CDR3 DNA: TGTGCCACCATGGGACTTAGCGAGGAGACCCAGTACTTC.